This T cell receptor (beta chain) came from a study of blood T cells in healthy people across ages. In the study overall: About one barcoded TCR beta cDNA was captured per two T cells.

With a J-beta primer mix and a sample-barcoded 5' primer, a second PCR ran about 6 to 11 cycles. Each cDNA molecule was tagged by a template-switch adaptor with 12 random nucleotides. Via MiXCR, TCRdb re-called the 5' RACE reads, giving one row per CDR3 protein. The table shows around 1,500,000 distinct CDR3 sequences, with over 25% occurring only once. This clonotype was detected ten times or more. The antigen is undetermined. The study, taken as a whole, reports: Roughly linear declines in TCR beta diversity per million T cells occurred with age.

CDR1 and CDR2 (germline): SQVTM, ANQGSEA. The CDR3 totals 13 residues. V dropped 6 bases and J dropped 0 bases, with 9 bases sitting between them. The source of this sequence is a woman in her twenties or thirties in good health. This sequence joins TRBV29-1 and TRBJ2-4; tentative D call: TRBD1 (6 bases). The source material was blood. Written as DNA, the CDR3 is TGCAGCGTGGGGACACAAGCCAAAAACATTCAGTACTTC. Translating it yields CSVGTQAKNIQYF.